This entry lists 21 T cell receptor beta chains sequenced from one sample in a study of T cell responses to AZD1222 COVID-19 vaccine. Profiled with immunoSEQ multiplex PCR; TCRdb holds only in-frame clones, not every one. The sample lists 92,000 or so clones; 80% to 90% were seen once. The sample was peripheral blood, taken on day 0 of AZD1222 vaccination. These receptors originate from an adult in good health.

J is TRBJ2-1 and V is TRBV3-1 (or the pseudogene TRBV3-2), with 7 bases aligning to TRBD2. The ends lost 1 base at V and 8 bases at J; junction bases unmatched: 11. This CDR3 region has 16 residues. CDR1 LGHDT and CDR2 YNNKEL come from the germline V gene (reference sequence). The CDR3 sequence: CASSQVRPSGADEQFF. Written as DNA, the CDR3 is TGTGCCAGCAGCCAAGTTCGGCCTAGCGGAGCGGATGAGCAGTTCTTC.

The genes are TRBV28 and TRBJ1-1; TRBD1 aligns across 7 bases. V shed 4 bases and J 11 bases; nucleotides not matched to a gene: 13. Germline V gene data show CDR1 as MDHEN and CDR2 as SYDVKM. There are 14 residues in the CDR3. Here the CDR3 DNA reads TGTGCCAGCAGTTCCCCCAAGTCAGGGGGTCGCGCTTTCTTT. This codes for CASSSPKSGGRAFF.

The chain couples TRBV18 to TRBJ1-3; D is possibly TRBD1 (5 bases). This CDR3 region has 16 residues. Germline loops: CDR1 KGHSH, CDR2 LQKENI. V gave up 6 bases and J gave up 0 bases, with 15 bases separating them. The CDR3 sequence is CASSQGTSGSGNTIYF. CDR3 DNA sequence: TGTGCCAGCTCCCAAGGGACGTCGGGCTCTGGAAACACCATATATTTT.

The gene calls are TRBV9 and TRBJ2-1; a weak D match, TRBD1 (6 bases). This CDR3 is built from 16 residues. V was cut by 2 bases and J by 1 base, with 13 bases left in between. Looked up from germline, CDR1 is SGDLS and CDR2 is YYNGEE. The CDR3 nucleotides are TGTGCCAGCAGCGTTACCTCCGGACAGTCCTACAATGAGCAGTTCTTC. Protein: CASSVTSGQSYNEQFF.

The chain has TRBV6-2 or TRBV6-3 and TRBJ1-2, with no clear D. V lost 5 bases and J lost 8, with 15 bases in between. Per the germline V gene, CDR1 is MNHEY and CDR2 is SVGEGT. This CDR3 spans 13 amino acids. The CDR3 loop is CASSADSLRGYTF. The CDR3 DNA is TGTGCCAGCAGTGCAGACTCTCTGAGAGGCTACACCTTC.

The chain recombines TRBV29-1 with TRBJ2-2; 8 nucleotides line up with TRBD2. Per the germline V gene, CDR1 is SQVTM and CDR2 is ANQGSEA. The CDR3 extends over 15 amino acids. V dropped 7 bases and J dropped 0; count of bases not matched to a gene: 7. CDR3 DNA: TGCAGCGCCCTAGGCGGGGGGACGAACACCGGGGAGCTGTTTTTT. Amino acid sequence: CSALGGGTNTGELFF.

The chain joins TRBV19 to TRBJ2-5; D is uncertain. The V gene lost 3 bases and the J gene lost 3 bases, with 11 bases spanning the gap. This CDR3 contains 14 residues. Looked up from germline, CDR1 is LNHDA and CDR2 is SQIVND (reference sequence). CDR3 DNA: TGTGCCAGTAGTATGCGTATCTCTGAAGAGACCCAGTACTTC. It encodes CASSMRISEETQYF.

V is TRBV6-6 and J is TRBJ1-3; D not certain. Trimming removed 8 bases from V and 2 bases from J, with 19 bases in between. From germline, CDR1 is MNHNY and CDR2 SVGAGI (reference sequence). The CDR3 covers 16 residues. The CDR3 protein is CASRLTGQDAGNTIYF. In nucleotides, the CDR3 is TGTGCCAGCCGCCTTACCGGGCAGGACGCTGGAAACACCATATATTTT.

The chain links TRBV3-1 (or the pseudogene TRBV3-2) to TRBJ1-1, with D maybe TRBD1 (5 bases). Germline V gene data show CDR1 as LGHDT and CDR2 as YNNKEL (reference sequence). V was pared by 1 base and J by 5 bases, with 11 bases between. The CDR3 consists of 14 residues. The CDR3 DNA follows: TGTGCCAGCAGCCAAGGTGGTGGGGGGACTGAAGCTTTCTTT. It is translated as CASSQGGGGTEAFF.

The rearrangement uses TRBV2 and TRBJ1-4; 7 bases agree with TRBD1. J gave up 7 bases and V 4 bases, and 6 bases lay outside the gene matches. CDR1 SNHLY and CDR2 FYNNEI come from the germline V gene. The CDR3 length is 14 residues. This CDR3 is CASSVRGGSEKLFF. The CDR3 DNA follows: TGTGCCAGCAGTGTGAGAGGGGGCTCTGAAAAACTGTTTTTT.

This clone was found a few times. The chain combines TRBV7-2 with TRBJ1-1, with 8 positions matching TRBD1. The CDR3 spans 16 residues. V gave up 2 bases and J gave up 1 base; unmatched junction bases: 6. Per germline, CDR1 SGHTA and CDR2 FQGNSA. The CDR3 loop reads CASSLRYRGGNTEAFF. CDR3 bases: TGTGCCAGCAGCTTACGGTACAGGGGGGGGAACACTGAAGCTTTCTTT.

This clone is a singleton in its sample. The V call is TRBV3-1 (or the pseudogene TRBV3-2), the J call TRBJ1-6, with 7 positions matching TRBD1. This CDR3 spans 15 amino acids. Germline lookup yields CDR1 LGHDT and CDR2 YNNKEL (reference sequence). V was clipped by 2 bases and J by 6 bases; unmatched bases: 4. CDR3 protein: CASSQMPGGNSPLHF. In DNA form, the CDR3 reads TGTGCCAGCAGCCAAATGCCAGGGGGTAATTCACCCCTCCACTTT.

CDR3 sequence (DNA): TGCGCCAGCAGCTTGTTCCAGGGGAACACTGAAGCTTTCTTT. The encoded protein is CASSLFQGNTEAFF. The chain carries TRBV5-1 and TRBJ1-1, with D maybe TRBD1 (5 bases). Germline CDR1 is SGHRS and CDR2 is YFSETQ. V was shortened by 1 base and J by 1 base, with 8 bases between the two germline ends. CDR3 length: 14 amino acids.

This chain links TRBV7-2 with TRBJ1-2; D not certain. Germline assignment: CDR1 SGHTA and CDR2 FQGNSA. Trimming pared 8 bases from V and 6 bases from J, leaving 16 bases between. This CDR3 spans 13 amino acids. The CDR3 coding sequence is TGTGCCAGCGTAAGATTCAGGTTCGATGGCTACACCTTC. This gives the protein CASVRFRFDGYTF.

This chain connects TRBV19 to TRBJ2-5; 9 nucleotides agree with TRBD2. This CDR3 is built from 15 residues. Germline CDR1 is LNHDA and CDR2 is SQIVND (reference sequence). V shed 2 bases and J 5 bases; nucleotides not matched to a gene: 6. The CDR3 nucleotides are TGTGCCAGTAGTATAAGTTCAAGCGGGGGGGAGACCCAGTACTTC. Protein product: CASSISSSGGETQYF.

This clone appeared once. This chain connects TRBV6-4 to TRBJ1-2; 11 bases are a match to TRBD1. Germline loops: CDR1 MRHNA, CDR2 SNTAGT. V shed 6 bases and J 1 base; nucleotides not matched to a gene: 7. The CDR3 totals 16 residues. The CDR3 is CASRRTGTGGNYGYTF. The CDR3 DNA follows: TGTGCCAGCAGGAGGACCGGGACAGGGGGTAACTATGGCTACACCTTC.

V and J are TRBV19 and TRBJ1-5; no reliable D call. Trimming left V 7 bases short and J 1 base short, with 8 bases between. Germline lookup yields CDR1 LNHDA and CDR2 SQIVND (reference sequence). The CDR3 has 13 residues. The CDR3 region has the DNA TGTGCCAGTAAATCCGGCAGCAATCAGCCCCAGCATTTT. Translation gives CASKSGSNQPQHF.

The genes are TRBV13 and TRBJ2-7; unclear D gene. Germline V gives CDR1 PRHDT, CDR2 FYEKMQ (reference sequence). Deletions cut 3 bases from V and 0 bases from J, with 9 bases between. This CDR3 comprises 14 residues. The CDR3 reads CASSFVSDSYEQYF. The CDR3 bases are TGTGCCAGCAGCTTTGTGTCTGACTCCTACGAGCAGTACTTC.

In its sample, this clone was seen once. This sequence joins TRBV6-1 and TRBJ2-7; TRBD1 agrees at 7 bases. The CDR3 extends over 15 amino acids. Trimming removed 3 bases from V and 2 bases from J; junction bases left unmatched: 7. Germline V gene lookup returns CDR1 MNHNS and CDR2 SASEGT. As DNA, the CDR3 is TGTGCCAGCAGTGACGGGACAGAGGGCACCTACGAGCAGTACTTC. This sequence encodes CASSDGTEGTYEQYF.

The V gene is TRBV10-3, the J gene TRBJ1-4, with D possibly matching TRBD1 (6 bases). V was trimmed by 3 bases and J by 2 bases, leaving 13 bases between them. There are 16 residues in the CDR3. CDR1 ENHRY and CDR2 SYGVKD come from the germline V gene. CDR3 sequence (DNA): TGTGCCATCAGTGACAGGGGAAGGACGACTAATGAAAAACTGTTTTTT. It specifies CAISDRGRTTNEKLFF.

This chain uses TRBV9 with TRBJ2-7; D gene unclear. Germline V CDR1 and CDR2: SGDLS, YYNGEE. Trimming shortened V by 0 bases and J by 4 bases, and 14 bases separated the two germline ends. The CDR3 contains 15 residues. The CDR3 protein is CASSVEASAEYEQYF. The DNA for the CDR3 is TGTGCCAGCAGCGTAGAGGCTTCCGCGGAGTACGAGCAGTACTTC.